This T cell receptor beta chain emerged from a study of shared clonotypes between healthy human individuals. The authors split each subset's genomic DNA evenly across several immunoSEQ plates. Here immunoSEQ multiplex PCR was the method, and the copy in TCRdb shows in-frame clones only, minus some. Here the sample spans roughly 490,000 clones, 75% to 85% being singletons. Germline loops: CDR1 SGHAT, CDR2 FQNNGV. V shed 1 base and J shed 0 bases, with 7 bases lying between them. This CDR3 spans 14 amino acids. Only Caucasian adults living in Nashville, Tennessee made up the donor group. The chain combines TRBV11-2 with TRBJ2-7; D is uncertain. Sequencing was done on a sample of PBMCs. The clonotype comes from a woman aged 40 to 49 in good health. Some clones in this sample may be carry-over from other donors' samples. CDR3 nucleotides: TGTGCCAGCAGCTTAGCAGGAACCTCCTACGAGCAGTACTTC. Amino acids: CASSLAGTSYEQYF.